The rows below give T cell receptor beta chains drawn from one sample of a study of cytotoxic CD8 clonotypes in ibrutinib-treated CLL. Assay used: immunoSEQ multiplex PCR; TCRdb lists only in-frame clones, some missing. The data contain approximately 100,000 clones, about 72% of them singletons. The material sequenced was PBMCs, taken after 12 months of ibrutinib treatment. These receptors were collected from a human donor with chronic lymphocytic leukemia. CDR3s include the opening cysteine and the closing phenylalanine or tryptophan. The D gene is left open where the match is weak. Only some rows state a clone size, as once, few, many or a class for expanded clones.

NA TRBJ2-7 TRBV23-1 NA CASKHRVEQYF
NA TRBJ1-3 TRBV5-8 NA CASRFTGPGNTIYF
NA TRBJ2-5 TRBV2 NA CASSLDLGETQYF
TRBD2 TRBJ2-3 TRBV7-3 NA CASSASGVSTDTQYF
NA TRBJ2-6 TRBV7-3 many CASSPQTPVSGANVLTF
TRBD1 TRBJ2-5 TRBV19 NA CASAGTGGILKETQYF
NA TRBJ1-2 TRBV7-9 few CASSLEGGPVYGYTF
NA TRBJ1-5 TRBV6-1 few CASTEGTGNQPQHF
NA TRBJ1-1 TRBV9 NA CASSVQGHGNTEAFF
NA TRBJ1-6 TRBV30 NA CAWSRGLNSPLHF
NA TRBJ1-1 TRBV5-1 NA CASSTLWGNTEAFF
NA TRBJ2-7 TRBV2 many CASSEGGTTYSYEQYF
NA TRBJ1-3 TRBV30 NA CAWRRKNREGTSGNTIYF
NA TRBJ1-1 TRBV18 few CASSAQENTEAFF
NA TRBJ2-3 TRBV19 once CASHLSASTDTQYF
TRBD2 TRBJ2-1 TRBV9 NA CASTLGGGAGEQFF
TRBD2 TRBJ2-1 TRBV7-9 NA CASGGLAGSYNEQFF
NA TRBJ1-1 TRBV6-6 NA CASSYSGVMNTEAFF
NA TRBJ1-2 TRBV10-1 NA CASSAGFYGYTF
NA TRBJ1-4 TRBV7-8 NA CASSLGWGRDEKLFF
TRBD2 TRBJ2-5 TRBV28 once CASSLMRSGGETQYF
TRBD1 TRBJ1-3 TRBV15 NA CATSIRTGVSGNTIYF
NA TRBJ1-5 TRBV30 NA CAWRPQAEGQPQHF
TRBD1 TRBJ1-1 TRBV6-5 NA CASSQTRTGVKAFF
TRBD2 TRBJ2-1 TRBV5-1 once CASSSTSGGAGEQFF
NA TRBJ1-4 TRBV5-8 NA CASSRDFSKEKLFF
NA TRBJ1-3 TRBV2 NA CASSDTSTSGNTIYF
TRBD1 TRBJ2-7 TRBV19 NA CASSFRDRAYEQYF
NA TRBJ1-1 TRBV25-1 few CASREDTEAFF
NA TRBJ2-5 TRBV29-1 NA CSVEVRRGQETQYF
NA TRBJ1-1 TRBV7-9 NA CASSLEGIGNTEAFF
TRBD1 TRBJ1-3 TRBV7-2 NA CASSPGGASGNTIYF
TRBD1 TRBJ2-5 TRBV7-8 few CASSRRTGTGEETQYF
TRBD1 TRBJ1-2 TRBV4-1 NA CASSQAGQGSANYGYTF
NA TRBJ2-5 TRBV5-1 NA CASSLVPGGRETQYF
NA TRBJ2-3 TRBV28 NA CASRQSTDTQYF
TRBD1 TRBJ2-7 TRBV10-3 NA CATQDRVLSYEQYF
NA TRBJ1-1 TRBV4-2 NA CASSPRTQDTEAFF
NA TRBJ2-3 TRBV30 NA CAWKLARETDTQYF
TRBD1 TRBJ1-2 TRBV5-1 NA CASSRGQSYGYTF
NA TRBJ1-1 TRBV30 NA CAWSVGMARAGGMNTEAFF
TRBD1 TRBJ2-2 TRBV5-6 NA CASNPDRTSNTGELFF
NA TRBJ1-1 TRBV10-1 NA CASSGGAAVMNTEAFF
NA TRBJ1-2 TRBV5-1 NA CASSAGTLFYTF
NA TRBJ2-1 TRBV4-2 few CASSQEERNSYNEQFF
NA TRBJ2-7 TRBV9 NA CASSVDSASSSEQYF
TRBD2 TRBJ2-5 TRBV9 once CASSVAGGARETQYF
TRBD1 TRBJ1-1 TRBV7-9 NA CASSFGTGAAEAFF
NA TRBJ2-2 TRBV5-4 few CASSLGGTGELFF
TRBD1 TRBJ2-2 TRBV5-4 NA CASSLQGAHTGELFF
NA TRBJ2-5 TRBV7-8 NA CASSLVRGQVGQETQYF
NA TRBJ1-2 TRBV5-4 few CASSLGRDSGGYTF
TRBD1 TRBJ2-1 TRBV19 NA CASGRDSRPNEQFF
NA TRBJ1-2 TRBV7-3 NA CASSLVPGQGANYGYTF